Below are 29 T cell receptor beta chains sequenced from a single sample in a study of shared clonotypes between healthy human individuals (dated by TCRdb to 2020 to 2022). Libraries were built with the immunoSEQ multiplex PCR assay. Held by TCRdb, this immuneACCESS table contains in-frame sequences only and omits some clones. Under half of the omission traces to an unresolved V gene where checked; the cause of the rest is unknown. This sample is represented by more than 900,000 clones; 78% of them were singletons. Together, the top ten hold 0.5% to 0.65% of the sample. Sequences were obtained from memory CD4+ T cells from PBMCs. In light of the paper, this sample's cell subset or site label describes: CD45RA-negative fraction. The receptor source for this set is a man younger than 35 in good health. Some clones in this sample may be carry-over from other donors' samples.

This clone has at least ten counts. The CDR3 is CARSCGVDEQFF. CDR3 DNA: TGTGCCAGAAGCTGCGGGGTAGATGAGCAGTTCTTC. This chain connects TRBV5-3 to TRBJ2-1, with D perhaps matching TRBD2 (6 bases). TRBV5-3 is recorded as an ORF, its role being uncertain. This CDR3 contains 12 residues. Trimming shortened V by 3 bases and J by 8 bases, and 9 bases separated the two germline ends.

The rearrangement uses TRBV5-6 and TRBJ1-2; weak D call: TRBD1 (5 bases). The CDR3 runs to 14 residues. Germline-derived CDR1 and CDR2 are SGHDT and YYEEEE. Trimming removed 4 bases at V and 8 bases at J, with 18 bases between. The CDR3: CASSEAGGPGGYTF. CDR3 nucleotides: TGTGCCAGCAGCGAGGCGGGCGGCCCAGGGGGCTACACCTTC.

This clone has just a few counts. The gene calls are TRBV5-1 and TRBJ2-7; D is unresolved. The CDR3 sequence is 14 residues long. V lost 0 bases and J 7 bases, leaving 14 bases between the germline ends. The V gene's germline CDR1 is SGHRS and CDR2 YFSETQ. The CDR3 DNA is TGCGCCAGCAGCTTGGACGGCGGCGTGGGGGAGCAGTACTTC. Protein sequence: CASSLDGGVGEQYF.

This chain connects TRBV7-8 to TRBJ2-1, with 7 bases fitting TRBD2. CDR3 length: 11 residues. Unmatched junction bases numbered 4, after V lost 2 bases and J lost 15 bases. Germline V gives CDR1 SGHVS, CDR2 FQNEAQ. In nucleotides, the CDR3 is TGTGCCAGCAGCTTATCGGGACTATTGTTCTTC. It translates to CASSLSGLLFF.

In the case of this clone: This specimen includes other DNA sequences encoding the same CDR3. This chain joins TRBV9 and TRBJ2-7, with 7 bases identical to TRBD1. This CDR3 is built from 14 residues. The junction had 4 bases not matched to a gene; V was cut back by 2 bases and J by 2 bases. Germline V gives CDR1 SGDLS, CDR2 YYNGEE. CDR3 sequence reads: CASSVGTETYEQYF. DNA for the CDR3: TGTGCCAGCAGCGTGGGGACAGAAACCTACGAGCAGTACTTC. The full variable domain, with the rest looked up from reference TRBV9 and TRBJ2-7, is DSGVTQTPKHLITATGQRVTLRCSPRSGDLSVYWYQQSLDQGLQFLIQYYNGEERAKGNILERFSAQQFPDLHSELNLSSLELGDSALYFCASSVGTETYEQYFGPGTRLTVT.

CDR3 in DNA: TGTGCCAGCAGCTGGGGGGGACAGGGTGAAGCTTTCTTT. This translates into CASSWGGQGEAFF. The rearrangement joins TRBV27 to TRBJ1-1, with TRBD1 matching 9 bases. The CDR3 extends over 13 amino acids. J lost 7 bases, V lost 6 bases, and 6 bases had no gene match. Germline V gives CDR1 MNHEY, CDR2 SMNVEV (reference sequence).

This chain connects TRBV6-1 to TRBJ2-7, with D possibly being TRBD1 or TRBD2 (5 bases each). Germline-derived CDR1 and CDR2 are MNHNS and SASEGT. The CDR3 is made up of 15 amino acids. Trimming shortened V by 5 bases and J by 2 bases, and 16 bases separated the two germline ends. In nucleotides, the CDR3 is TGTGCCAGCAGTTCGTACCGGGACGGGACCTACGAGCAGTACTTC. As protein: CASSSYRDGTYEQYF.

The chain is built from TRBV5-1 and TRBJ1-1; 7 bases fit TRBD1. The CDR3 is 14 residues long. V gave up 7 bases and J gave up 2 bases; unmatched junction bases: 8. CDR1 and CDR2 (germline): SGHRS, YFSETQ. This chain's CDR3 is CASSRQGGNTEAFF. The DNA of the CDR3 is TGCGCCAGCTCAAGACAGGGAGGCAACACTGAAGCTTTCTTT.

The chain joins TRBV19 to TRBJ2-1, with TRBD2 identical over 9 bases. V dropped 1 base and J dropped 4; count of bases not matched to a gene: 2. Germline CDR1 reads LNHDA; CDR2 reads SQIVND (reference sequence). The CDR3 is 15 amino acids. CDR3 residues: CASSIGLAEYNEQFF. CDR3 DNA: TGTGCCAGTAGTATAGGACTAGCGGAGTACAATGAGCAGTTCTTC.

The gene calls are TRBV6-4 and TRBJ2-5; unclear D gene. Trimming left V 4 bases short and J 4 bases short, with 10 bases between. Germline values: CDR1 MRHNA, CDR2 SNTAGT. The CDR3 is 13 residues long. The DNA of the CDR3 is TGTGCCAGCAGTGGTAGGCGCGGAGAGACCCAGTACTTC. Translating gives CASSGRRGETQYF.

This chain connects TRBV4-1 to TRBJ1-4; maybe TRBD1 (5 bases). V lost 2 bases and J lost 8, with 15 bases in between. Germline lookup yields CDR1 MGHRA and CDR2 YSYEKL. The CDR3 length is 15 residues. This CDR3 is CASSQSGTTPEKLFF. The CDR3, as DNA: TGCGCCAGCAGCCAATCCGGGACGACACCCGAAAAACTGTTTTTT.

This clone appeared once. V usage is TRBV5-1 and J usage is TRBJ1-2; TRBD1 is a possible D gene (5 bases). Trimming stripped 0 bases from V and 0 bases from J, with 9 bases between. The CDR3 covers 15 residues. CDR1 SGHRS and CDR2 YFSETQ come from the germline V gene. The CDR3 region has the DNA TGCGCCAGCAGCTTGGGGACAACTACTAACTATGGCTACACCTTC. This gives the protein CASSLGTTTNYGYTF.

With respect to this clone: The sample has other DNA sequences that encode this CDR3 too. The CDR3 sequence is CASSLSRDYEQYF. Here the CDR3 DNA reads TGTGCCAGCAGCTTATCGCGGGACTACGAGCAGTACTTC. The genes are TRBV7-2 and TRBJ2-7; a weak D match, TRBD2 (6 bases). V dropped 2 bases and J dropped 3 bases, with 8 bases sitting between them. This CDR3 comprises 13 residues. The germline gives CDR1 SGHTA, CDR2 FQGNSA.

The chain combines TRBV7-2 with TRBJ2-4; D perhaps matches TRBD2 (5 bases). Trimming removed 5 bases at V and 1 base at J, with 12 bases between. The CDR3 is 15 amino acids. The germline gives CDR1 SGHTA, CDR2 FQGNSA. CDR3 bases: TGTGCCAGCAGCCCTAGCCTGCGGGCCAAAAACATTCAGTACTTC. Translated: CASSPSLRAKNIQYF.

CDR3 loop: CASSPRLGQRFGELFF. The CDR3 nucleotides are TGTGCCAGCAGCCCGCGGTTGGGACAGAGGTTCGGGGAGCTGTTTTTT. The rearrangement links TRBV7-9 to TRBJ2-2; 7 positions agree with TRBD1. The V and J ends lost 5 bases and 7 bases, in that order; junction bases with no gene match: 13. The CDR3 runs 16 residues. CDR1 and CDR2 (germline): SEHNR, FQNEAQ (reference sequence).

The chain recombines TRBV6-6 with TRBJ2-7; D possibly corresponds to TRBD1 (5 bases). Per the germline V gene, CDR1 is MNHNY and CDR2 is SVGAGI (reference sequence). V lost 6 bases to trimming and J lost 2 bases, with 11 bases between them. This CDR3 spans 13 amino acids. This CDR3 reads CASRKGSTYEQYF. The CDR3 DNA reads TGTGCCAGCAGAAAGGGGTCTACCTACGAGCAGTACTTC.

This CDR3 is CAISPHDRGSTEAFF. The CDR3 DNA reads TGTGCCATCAGTCCCCACGACAGGGGGAGCACTGAAGCTTTCTTT. The chain joins TRBV10-3 to TRBJ1-1, with 9 bases lining up with TRBD1. Germline CDR1 reads ENHRY; CDR2 reads SYGVKD. This CDR3 contains 15 residues. V was clipped by 5 bases and J by 4 bases; unmatched bases: 8.

This clone showed up just once. The chain couples TRBV4-1 to TRBJ1-1; maybe TRBD1 (6 bases). The CDR3 is 14 residues long. V was clipped by 1 base and J by 7 bases, with 13 bases between them. Germline V gives CDR1 MGHRA, CDR2 YSYEKL. This chain's CDR3 is CASSQGVGASEAFF. CDR3 bases: TGCGCCAGCAGCCAAGGGGTGGGGGCTAGTGAAGCTTTCTTT.

This clone was found a few times. V is TRBV5-8 and J is TRBJ2-1; D could derive from TRBD1 or TRBD2 (5 bases each). V was cut by 4 bases and J by 6 bases, with 17 bases left in between. The CDR3 is made up of 15 amino acids. Germline CDR1 SGHTS, CDR2 YDEGEE. The CDR3 sequence: CASSPRDPRSNEQFF. CDR3 in DNA: TGTGCCAGCAGCCCCCGGGACCCGCGTTCCAATGAGCAGTTCTTC.

The chain employs TRBV7-2 and TRBJ2-3, with D possibly TRBD2 on 6 matching bases. V shed 1 base and J shed 3 bases, with 11 bases lying between them. The CDR3 has 15 residues. CDR1 is SGHTA and CDR2 is FQGNSA in the germline V gene. The CDR3 DNA is TGTGCCAGCAGCTTAGGGAGGGCGGGTACAGATACGCAGTATTTT. Amino acids: CASSLGRAGTDTQYF. The full variable domain, completed using reference TRBV7-2 and TRBJ2-3, is GAGVSQSPSNKVTEKGKDVELRCDPISGHTALYWYRQSLGQGLEFLIYFQGNSAPDKSGLPSDRFSAERTGGSVSTLTIQRTQQEDSAVYLCASSLGRAGTDTQYFGPGTRLTVL.

The V and J genes are TRBV6-1 and TRBJ2-5; 10 bases map to TRBD1. Trimming removed 0 bases from V and 2 bases from J; junction bases left unmatched: 0. Germline CDR1 is MNHNS and CDR2 is SASEGT. This CDR3 has 15 amino acids. CDR3 DNA sequence: TGTGCCAGCAGTGAAGCGGACAGGGGGCAAGAGACCCAGTACTTC. Translated, it gives CASSEADRGQETQYF.

For this clone: Mismatch with germline at one junction end may stem from a read error. This chain joins TRBV19 and TRBJ1-1; possible D gene TRBD1, 5 bases. Germline values: CDR1 LNHDA, CDR2 SQIVND (reference sequence). This CDR3 is built from 10 residues. CDR3: CSSGATEAFF. The DNA of the CDR3 is TGCTCCAGTGGGGCCACTGAAGCTTTCTTT. Full variable domain (remainder filled in from reference TRBV19 and TRBJ1-1): DGGITQSPKYLFRKEGQNVTLSCEQNLNHDAMYWYRQDPGQGLRLIYYSQIVNDFQKGDIAEGYSVSREKKESFPLTVTSAQKNPTAFYLCSSGATEAFFGQGTRLTVV.

This chain links TRBV5-1 with TRBJ2-5; possibly TRBD1 for D (6 bases). CDR3 length: 15 amino acids. Germline-derived CDR1 and CDR2 are SGHRS and YFSETQ. The ends were cut back, 4 bases at V and 4 bases at J, with 17 bases in the middle. The CDR3 protein is CASSKQGRGSETQYF. The CDR3 DNA sequence: TGCGCCAGCAGCAAACAGGGTAGGGGATCAGAGACCCAGTACTTC.

The gene calls are TRBV6-6 and TRBJ1-1; D gene unclear. CDR3 length: 12 amino acids. Germline-derived CDR1 and CDR2 are MNHNY and SVGAGI (reference sequence). V lost 6 bases, J lost 3 bases, and 8 bases lay in between. CDR3 DNA sequence: TGTGCCAGCAGATTTGGGGACACTGAAGCTTTCTTT. It specifies CASRFGDTEAFF.

This clone turned up a few times. The chain employs TRBV28 and TRBJ1-5; a weak D match, TRBD1 (5 bases). Between the trimmed V and J ends, which lost 7 bases and 6 bases, there was a span of 19 bases. The CDR3 is 15 residues long. The germline gives CDR1 MDHEN, CDR2 SYDVKM. The CDR3 sequence is CASTDPGRVGQPQHF. In DNA, the CDR3 is TGTGCCAGCACCGACCCAGGGAGAGTGGGTCAGCCCCAGCATTTT. The whole variable domain, remainder taken from reference TRBV28 and TRBJ1-5, is DVKVTQSSRYLVKRTGEKVFLECVQDMDHENMFWYRQDPGLGLRLIYFSYDVKMKEKGDIPEGYSVSREKKERFSLILESASTNQTSMYLCASTDPGRVGQPQHFGDGTRLSIL.

V and J are TRBV7-2 and TRBJ2-5, with 9 bases identical to TRBD2. Per germline, CDR1 SGHTA and CDR2 FQGNSA. CDR3 length: 15 amino acids. With 5 bases clipped from V and 5 bases from J, the junction kept 9 bases outside the gene matches. CDR3: CASSREGSGRETQYF. The CDR3 DNA reads as TGTGCCAGCAGCCGTGAGGGGAGCGGGAGGGAGACCCAGTACTTC.

The rearrangement uses TRBV28 and TRBJ1-4; weak D call: TRBD1 (5 bases). V was clipped by 3 bases and J by 4 bases, with 12 bases between them. CDR3 length equals 15 residues. The germline gives CDR1 MDHEN, CDR2 SYDVKM. The CDR3 DNA sequence: TGTGCCAGCAGTTTTCGGGGGACGGGTAATGAAAAACTGTTTTTT. Translating gives CASSFRGTGNEKLFF.

The V call is TRBV4-1, the J call TRBJ2-1; D possibly corresponds to TRBD2 (6 bases). Germline-derived CDR1 and CDR2 are MGHRA and YSYEKL. The V end lost 0 bases, the J end lost 8 bases, and 17 bases lay between the germline ends. The CDR3 has 16 amino acids. In DNA, the CDR3 is TGCGCCAGCAGCCAAGATACCCGGGGCTGGGGGGATGAGCAGTTCTTC. Amino acid sequence: CASSQDTRGWGDEQFF.

V and J are TRBV6-6 and TRBJ1-2; D uncertain. This CDR3 has 11 amino acids. Germline V gene data show CDR1 as MNHNY and CDR2 as SVGAGI (reference sequence). V was pared by 2 bases and J by 13 bases, with 11 bases between. As DNA, the CDR3 is TGTGCCAGCAGTTACACGTCGGCGCCCACCTTC. This translates into CASSYTSAPTF.